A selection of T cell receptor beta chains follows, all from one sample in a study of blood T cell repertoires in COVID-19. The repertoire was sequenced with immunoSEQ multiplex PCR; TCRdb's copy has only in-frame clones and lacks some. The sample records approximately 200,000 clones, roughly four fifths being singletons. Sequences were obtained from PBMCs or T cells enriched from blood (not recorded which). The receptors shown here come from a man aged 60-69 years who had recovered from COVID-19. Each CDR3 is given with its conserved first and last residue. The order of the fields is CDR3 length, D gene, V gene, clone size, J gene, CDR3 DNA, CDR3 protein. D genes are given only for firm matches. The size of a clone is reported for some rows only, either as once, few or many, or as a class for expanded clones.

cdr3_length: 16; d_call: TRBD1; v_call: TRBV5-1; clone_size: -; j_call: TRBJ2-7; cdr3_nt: TGCGCCAGCAGCCCGGGACAGAACCCGAGCTCCTACGAGCAGTACTTC; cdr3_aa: CASSPGQNPSSYEQYF
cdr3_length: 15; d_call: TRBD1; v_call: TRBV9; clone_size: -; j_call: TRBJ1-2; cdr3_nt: TGTGCCAGCAGCAAGGAATCAGGGGGCGCCTATGGCTACACCTTC; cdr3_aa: CASSKESGGAYGYTF
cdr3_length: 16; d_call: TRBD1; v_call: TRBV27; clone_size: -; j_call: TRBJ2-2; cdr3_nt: TGTGCCAGCAGATCCGGGACAGGGGCCTACGCCGGGGAGCTGTTTTTT; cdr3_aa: CASRSGTGAYAGELFF
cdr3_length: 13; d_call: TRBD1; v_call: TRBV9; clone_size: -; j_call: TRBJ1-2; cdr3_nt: TGTGCCAGCAGCGGGGACAGGGTCAGCGGCTACACCTTC; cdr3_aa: CASSGDRVSGYTF
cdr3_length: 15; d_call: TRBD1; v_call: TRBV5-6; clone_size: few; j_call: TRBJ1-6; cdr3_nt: TGTGCCAGCAGCTCCGGGACAGGGAATAATTCACCCCTCCACTTT; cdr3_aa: CASSSGTGNNSPLHF
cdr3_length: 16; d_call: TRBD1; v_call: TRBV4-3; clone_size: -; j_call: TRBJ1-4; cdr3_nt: TGCGCCAGCAGCCGAAATAGACAGGGAACTAATGAAAAACTGTTTTTT; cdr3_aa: CASSRNRQGTNEKLFF
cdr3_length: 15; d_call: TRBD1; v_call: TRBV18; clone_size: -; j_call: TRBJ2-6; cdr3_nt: TGTGCCAGCTCAGGACAGGGGACTGGGGCCAACGTCCTGACTTTC; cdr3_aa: CASSGQGTGANVLTF
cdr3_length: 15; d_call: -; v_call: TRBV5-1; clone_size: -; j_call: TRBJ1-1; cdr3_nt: TGCGCCAGCAGCTTGATGGGTGGAGGGAACACTGAAGCTTTCTTT; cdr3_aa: CASSLMGGGNTEAFF
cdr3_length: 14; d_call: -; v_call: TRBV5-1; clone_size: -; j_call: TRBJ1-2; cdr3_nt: TGCGCCAGCAGCTTCTTCAGGGAGGACTATGGCTACACCTTC; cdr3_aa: CASSFFREDYGYTF
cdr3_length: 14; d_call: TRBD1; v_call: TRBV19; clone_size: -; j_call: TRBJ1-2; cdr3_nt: TGTGCCAGTAGGGGACAGGGACCTCCCTATGGCTACACCTTC; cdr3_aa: CASRGQGPPYGYTF
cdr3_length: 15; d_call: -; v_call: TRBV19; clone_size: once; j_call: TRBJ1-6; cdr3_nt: TGTGCCAGTAGTATGAGGGCAGGGGCAGATTCACCCCTCCACTTT; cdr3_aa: CASSMRAGADSPLHF
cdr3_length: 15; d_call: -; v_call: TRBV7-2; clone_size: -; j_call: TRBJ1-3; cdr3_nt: TGTGCCAGCAGCGCGCAGGTCCTCTCTGGAAACACCATATATTTT; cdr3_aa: CASSAQVLSGNTIYF
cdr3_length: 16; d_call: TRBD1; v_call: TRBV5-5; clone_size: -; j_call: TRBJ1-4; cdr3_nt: TGTGCCAGCAGCATGGGACAGCTTGCAACTAATGAAAAACTGTTTTTT; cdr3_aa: CASSMGQLATNEKLFF
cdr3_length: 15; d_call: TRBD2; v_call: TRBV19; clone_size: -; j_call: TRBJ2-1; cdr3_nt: TGTGCCAGTAGCCTCACTAGCGGGGGGGGTAGTGAGCAGTTCTTC; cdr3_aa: CASSLTSGGGSEQFF
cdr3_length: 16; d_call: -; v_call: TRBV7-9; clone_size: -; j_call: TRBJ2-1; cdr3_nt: TGTGCCAGCAGCCTATACTTTAGGAGCTCCTACAATGAGCAGTTCTTC; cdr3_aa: CASSLYFRSSYNEQFF
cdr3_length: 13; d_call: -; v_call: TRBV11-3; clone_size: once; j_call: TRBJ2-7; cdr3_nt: TGTGCCAGCAGCTTTGCGGGTTCCTACGAGCAGTACTTC; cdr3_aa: CASSFAGSYEQYF
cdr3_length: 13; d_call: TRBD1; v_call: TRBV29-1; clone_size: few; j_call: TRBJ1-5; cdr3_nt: TGCAGCGTAGCGGACAGGGGCGATCAGCCCCAGCATTTT; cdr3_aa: CSVADRGDQPQHF
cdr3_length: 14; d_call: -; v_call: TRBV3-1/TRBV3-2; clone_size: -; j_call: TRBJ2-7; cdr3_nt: TGTGCCAGCAGCCCGGACAGAGTTCTCTACGAGCAGTACTTC; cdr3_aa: CASSPDRVLYEQYF
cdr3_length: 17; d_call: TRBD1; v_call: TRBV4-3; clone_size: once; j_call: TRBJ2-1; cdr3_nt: TGCGCCAGCAGCCATTCCGGACAGGGGGCCCGTTACAATGAGCAGTTCTTC; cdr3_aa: CASSHSGQGARYNEQFF
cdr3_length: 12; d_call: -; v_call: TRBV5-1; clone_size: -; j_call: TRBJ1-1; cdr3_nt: TGCGCCAGCAGCTTGACAGCCGATGAAGCTTTCTTT; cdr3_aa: CASSLTADEAFF
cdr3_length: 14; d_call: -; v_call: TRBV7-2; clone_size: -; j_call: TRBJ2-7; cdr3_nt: TGTGCCAGCAGCTTGGACTTCTCCTCCTACGAGCAGTACTTC; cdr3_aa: CASSLDFSSYEQYF
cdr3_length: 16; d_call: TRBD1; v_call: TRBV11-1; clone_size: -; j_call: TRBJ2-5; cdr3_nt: TGTGCCAGCAGCACAGGGGAAGGGTGGCCCCAAGAGACCCAGTACTTC; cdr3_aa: CASSTGEGWPQETQYF
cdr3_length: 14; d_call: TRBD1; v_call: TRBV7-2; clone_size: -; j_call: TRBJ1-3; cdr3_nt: TGTGCCAGCAGCTTAAGGGCAGGGACAGACACCATATATTTT; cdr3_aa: CASSLRAGTDTIYF
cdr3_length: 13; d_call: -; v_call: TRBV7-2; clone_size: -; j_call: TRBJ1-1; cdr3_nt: TGTGCCAGCAGCGAACAGGGACCCGGAGGAGCTTTCTTT; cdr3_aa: CASSEQGPGGAFF
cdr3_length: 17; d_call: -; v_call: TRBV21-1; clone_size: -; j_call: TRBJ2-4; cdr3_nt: TGTGCCAGCAGCCCGATCGGTCGTCGAGTAGCCAAAAACATTCAGTACTTC; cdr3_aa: CASSPIGRRVAKNIQYF
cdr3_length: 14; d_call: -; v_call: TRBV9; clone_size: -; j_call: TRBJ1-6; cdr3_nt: TGTGCCAGCAGCGTAGAAGGAGGGAGAAATCCCCTCCACTTT; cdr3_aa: CASSVEGGRNPLHF
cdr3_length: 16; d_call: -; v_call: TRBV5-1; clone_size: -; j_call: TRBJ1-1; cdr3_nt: TGCGCCAGCAGCTTGGGGCAGGGATCGATGAACACTGAAGCTTTCTTT; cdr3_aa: CASSLGQGSMNTEAFF
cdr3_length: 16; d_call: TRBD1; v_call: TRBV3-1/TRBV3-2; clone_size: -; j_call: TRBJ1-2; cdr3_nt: TGTGCCAGCAGCCATCTAACGGGACAGAGGAACTATGGCTACACCTTC; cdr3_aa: CASSHLTGQRNYGYTF
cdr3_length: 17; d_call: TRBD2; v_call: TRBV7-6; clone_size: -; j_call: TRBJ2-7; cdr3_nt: TGTGCCAGCAGCTTAGAATTAGGCAGGACTAGATTCAACGAGCAGTACTTC; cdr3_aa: CASSLELGRTRFNEQYF
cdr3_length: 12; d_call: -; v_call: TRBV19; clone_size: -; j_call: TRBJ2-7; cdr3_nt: TGTGCCAGTAGTGTCACAGGACATGAGCAGTACTTC; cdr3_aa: CASSVTGHEQYF
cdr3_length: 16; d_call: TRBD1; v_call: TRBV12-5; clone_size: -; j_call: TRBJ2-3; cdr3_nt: TGTGCTAGTGGTCAGACCAGGGGGCGCAGCACAGATACGCAGTATTTT; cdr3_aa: CASGQTRGRSTDTQYF
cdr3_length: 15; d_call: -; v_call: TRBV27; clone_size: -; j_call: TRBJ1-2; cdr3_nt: TGTGCCAGCAGGCCCACGGGCGGAGGGAACTATGGCTACACCTTC; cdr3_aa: CASRPTGGGNYGYTF
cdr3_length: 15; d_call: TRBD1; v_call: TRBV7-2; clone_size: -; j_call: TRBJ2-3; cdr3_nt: TGTGCCAGCAGCTCCGGGACAGGGAACACAGATACGCAGTATTTT; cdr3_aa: CASSSGTGNTDTQYF
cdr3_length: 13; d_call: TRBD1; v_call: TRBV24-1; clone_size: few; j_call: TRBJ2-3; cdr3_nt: TGTGCCACCAGTGATGACAGGGAGGATACGCAGTATTTT; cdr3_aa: CATSDDREDTQYF
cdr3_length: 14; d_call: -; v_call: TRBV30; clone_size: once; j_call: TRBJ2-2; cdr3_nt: TGTGCCTGGAGGACAGCCTCGAACACCGGGGAGCTGTTTTTT; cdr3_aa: CAWRTASNTGELFF
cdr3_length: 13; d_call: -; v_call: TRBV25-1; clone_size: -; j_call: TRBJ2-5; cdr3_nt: TGTGCCAGCAGGCAGGGGATGAGGCAGACCCAGTACTTC; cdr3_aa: CASRQGMRQTQYF
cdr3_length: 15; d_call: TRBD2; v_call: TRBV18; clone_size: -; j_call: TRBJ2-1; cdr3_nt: TGTGCCAGCTCACCACAGCGGGGGGCCAGGGATGAGCAGTTCTTC; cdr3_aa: CASSPQRGARDEQFF
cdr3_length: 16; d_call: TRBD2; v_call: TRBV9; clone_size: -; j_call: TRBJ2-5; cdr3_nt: TGTGCCAGCAGCGTCTCCCCGGGACTAGCGGGTGAGACCCAGTACTTC; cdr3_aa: CASSVSPGLAGETQYF
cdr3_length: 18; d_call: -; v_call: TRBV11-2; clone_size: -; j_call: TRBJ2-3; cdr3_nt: TGTGCCAGCAGCTCCTGGGGGGGGCGGGGGACTAGCACAGATACGCAGTATTTT; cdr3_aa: CASSSWGGRGTSTDTQYF
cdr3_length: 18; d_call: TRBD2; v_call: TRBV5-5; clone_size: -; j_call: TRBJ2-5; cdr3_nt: TGTGCCAGCATCAACAGCAAAGGGGCGGGACTACCACAAGAGACCCAGTACTTC; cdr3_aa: CASINSKGAGLPQETQYF
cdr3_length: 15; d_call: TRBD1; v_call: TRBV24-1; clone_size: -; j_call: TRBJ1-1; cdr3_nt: TGTGCCACCAGTGATTTGACAGGGGGCAACACTGAAGCTTTCTTT; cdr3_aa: CATSDLTGGNTEAFF
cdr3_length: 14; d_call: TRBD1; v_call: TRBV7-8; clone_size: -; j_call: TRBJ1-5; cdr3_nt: TGTGCCAGCAGCTTGTTACAGGGGGCTCAGCCCCAGCATTTT; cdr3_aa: CASSLLQGAQPQHF
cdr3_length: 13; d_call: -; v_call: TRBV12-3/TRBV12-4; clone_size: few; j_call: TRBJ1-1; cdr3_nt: TGTGCCAGCAGTGTACAGGGGAACACTGAAGCTTTCTTT; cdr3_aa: CASSVQGNTEAFF
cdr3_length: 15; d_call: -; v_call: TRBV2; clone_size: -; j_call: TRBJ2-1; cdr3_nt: TGTGCCAGCAGGCGACCAGGAGGGATATACAATGAGCAGTTCTTC; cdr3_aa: CASRRPGGIYNEQFF
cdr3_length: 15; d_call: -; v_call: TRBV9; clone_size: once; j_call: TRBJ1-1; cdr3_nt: TGTGCCAGCAGCGTAGTTGGGCAGACGAACACTGAAGCTTTCTTT; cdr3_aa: CASSVVGQTNTEAFF
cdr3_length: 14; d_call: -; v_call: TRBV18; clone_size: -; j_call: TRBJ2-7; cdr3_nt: TGTGCCAGCTCAGCAGGGGGCGGGGGCTACGAGCAGTACTTC; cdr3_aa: CASSAGGGGYEQYF
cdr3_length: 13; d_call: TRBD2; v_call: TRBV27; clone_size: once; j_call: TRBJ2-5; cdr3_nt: TGTGCCAGCAGATCCAGCGGGGCGGGGACCCAGTACTTC; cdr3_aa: CASRSSGAGTQYF
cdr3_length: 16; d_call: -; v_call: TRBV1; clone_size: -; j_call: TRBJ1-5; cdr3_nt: TGCACCAGCAGCCGTAGCGATTGGCAGGCCAATCAGCCCCAGCATTTT; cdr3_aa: CTSSRSDWQANQPQHF
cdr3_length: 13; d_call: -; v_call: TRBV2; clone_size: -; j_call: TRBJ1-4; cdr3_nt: TGTGCCAGCAGTGGACAGGAAAATGAAAAACTGTTTTTT; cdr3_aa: CASSGQENEKLFF
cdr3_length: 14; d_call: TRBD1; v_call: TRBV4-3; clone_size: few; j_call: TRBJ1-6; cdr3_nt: TGCGCCAGCAGCCTCGGGACAGGGAACTCACCCCTCCACTTT; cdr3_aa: CASSLGTGNSPLHF
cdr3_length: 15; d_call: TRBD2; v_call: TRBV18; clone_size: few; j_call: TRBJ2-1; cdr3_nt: TGTGCCAGCTCACCGGAGTCTAGCGGGTTTAATGAGCAGTTCTTC; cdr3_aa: CASSPESSGFNEQFF
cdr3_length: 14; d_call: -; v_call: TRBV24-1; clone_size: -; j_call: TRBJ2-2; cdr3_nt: TGTGCCACCAGTGATTTGAGAGTAACCGGGGAGCTGTTTTTT; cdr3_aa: CATSDLRVTGELFF
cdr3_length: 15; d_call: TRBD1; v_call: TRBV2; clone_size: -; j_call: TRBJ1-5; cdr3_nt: TGTGCCAGCAGCCCTGAGGGGGCAGGCAATCAGCCCCAGCATTTT; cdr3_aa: CASSPEGAGNQPQHF
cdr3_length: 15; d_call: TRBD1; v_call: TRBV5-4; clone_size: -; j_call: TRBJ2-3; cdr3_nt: TGTGCCAGCAGCCGACCTGGGACAGACACAGATACGCAGTATTTT; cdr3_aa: CASSRPGTDTDTQYF
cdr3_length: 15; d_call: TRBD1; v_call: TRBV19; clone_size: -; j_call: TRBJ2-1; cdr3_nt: TGTGCCAGTGGGACGGGACAGGGGTCCTACAATGAGCAGTTCTTC; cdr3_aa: CASGTGQGSYNEQFF